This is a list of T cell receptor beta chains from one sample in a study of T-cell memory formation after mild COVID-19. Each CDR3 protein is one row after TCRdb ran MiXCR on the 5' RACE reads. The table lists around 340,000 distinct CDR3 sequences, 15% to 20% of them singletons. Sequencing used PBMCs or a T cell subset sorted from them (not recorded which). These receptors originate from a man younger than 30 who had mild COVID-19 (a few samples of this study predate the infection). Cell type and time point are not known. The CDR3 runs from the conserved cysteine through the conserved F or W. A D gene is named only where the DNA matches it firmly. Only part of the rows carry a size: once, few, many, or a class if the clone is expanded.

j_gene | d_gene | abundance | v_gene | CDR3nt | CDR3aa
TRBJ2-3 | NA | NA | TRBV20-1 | TGCAGTGCTAGGCCTCGGGGGCGCACAGATACGCAGTATTTT | CSARPRGRTDTQYF
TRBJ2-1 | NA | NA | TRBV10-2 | TGCGCCAGCAGTGAGCAGGAGCGCCGCGTGCGGTTCTTC | CASSEQERRVRFF
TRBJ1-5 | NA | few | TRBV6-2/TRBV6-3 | TGTGCCAGCAGTTATCGGGTAGGGCTGCAGCCCCAGCATTTT | CASSYRVGLQPQHF
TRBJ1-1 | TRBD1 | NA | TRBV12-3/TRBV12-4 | TGTGCCAGCAGGCCCAGGGGGGGAAACACTGAAGCTTTCTTT | CASRPRGGNTEAFF
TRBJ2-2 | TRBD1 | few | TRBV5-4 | TGTGCCAGCAGCCGCGACCCTCCGGGACAGGGGAACGGGGAGCTGTTTTTT | CASSRDPPGQGNGELFF
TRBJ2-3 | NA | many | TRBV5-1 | TGCGCCAGCAGCTTGGCGCAACACACAGATACGCAGTATTTT | CASSLAQHTDTQYF
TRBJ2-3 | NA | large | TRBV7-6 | TGTGCCAGCAGCTACACTAGCACAGATACGCAGTATTTT | CASSYTSTDTQYF
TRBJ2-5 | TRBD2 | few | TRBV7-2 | TGTGCCAGCAGCCCCCGGGCTAGCGGGGGAGAGACCCAGTACTTC | CASSPRASGGETQYF
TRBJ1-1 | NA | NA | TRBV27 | TGTGCCAGCAGTTTATCCCTCTACAGTGAAGCTTTCTTT | CASSLSLYSEAFF
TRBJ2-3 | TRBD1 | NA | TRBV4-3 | TGCGCCAGCAGCCAGGACAGGGTAGGGTATACGCAGTATTTT | CASSQDRVGYTQYF
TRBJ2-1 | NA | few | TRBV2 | TGTGCCAGCAGCTCGCAGGGCGGTGAGCAGTTCTTC | CASSSQGGEQFF
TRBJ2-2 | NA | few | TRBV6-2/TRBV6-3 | TGTGCCAGCCGCAGGGACTTCCCCGGGGAGCTGTTTTTT | CASRRDFPGELFF
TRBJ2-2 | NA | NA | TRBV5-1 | TGCGCCAGCAGCTTGGAAGGGGGAAGCACCGGGGAGCTGTTTTTT | CASSLEGGSTGELFF
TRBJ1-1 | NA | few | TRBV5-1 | TGCGCCAGCAGCTTGGACCACGGGGGCACTGAAGCTTTCTTT | CASSLDHGGTEAFF
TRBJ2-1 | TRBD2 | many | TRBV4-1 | TGCGCCAGCAGCAGAGCGGGGGGTGTGGATGAGCAGTTCTTC | CASSRAGGVDEQFF
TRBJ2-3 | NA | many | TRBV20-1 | TGCAGGGCAAGAAGAAGGGGCACAGATACGCAGTATTTT | CRARRRGTDTQYF
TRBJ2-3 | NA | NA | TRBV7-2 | TGTGCCAGCGCGTCCCGAGGGTATACGCAGTATTTT | CASASRGYTQYF
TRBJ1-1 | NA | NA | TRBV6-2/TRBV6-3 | TGTGCCAGCAGTTACCATTCCCGAGGGGGAACTGAAGCTTTCTTT | CASSYHSRGGTEAFF
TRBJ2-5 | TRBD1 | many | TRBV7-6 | TGTGCCAGCAGCGCCGGGACAGCACAAGAGACCCAGTACTTC | CASSAGTAQETQYF
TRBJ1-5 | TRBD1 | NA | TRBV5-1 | TGCGCCAGCAGCACGGGGACAGATCAGCCCCAGCATTTT | CASSTGTDQPQHF
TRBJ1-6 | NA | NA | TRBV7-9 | TGTGCCAGCAGCGGGCCCGGTCTCGGTAATAATTCACCCCTCCACTTT | CASSGPGLGNNSPLHF
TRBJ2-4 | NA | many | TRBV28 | TGTGCCAGCAGCGGACGTACACTAGCCAAAAACATTCAGTACTTC | CASSGRTLAKNIQYF
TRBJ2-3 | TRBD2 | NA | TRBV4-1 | TGCGCCAGCAGCCAGGGCCTAGCGGACACAGATACGCAGTATTTT | CASSQGLADTDTQYF
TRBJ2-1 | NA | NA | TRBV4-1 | TGCGCCAGCAGCCAACATCCGGCAGTAGGCAATGAGCAGTTCTTC | CASSQHPAVGNEQFF
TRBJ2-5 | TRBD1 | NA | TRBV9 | TGTGCCAGCAGCGGGACAGGGAATCCTAAGACCCAGTACTTC | CASSGTGNPKTQYF
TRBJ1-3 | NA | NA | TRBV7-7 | TGTGCTAGCAGCTTAACCTTTGGTGGAAACACCATATATTTT | CASSLTFGGNTIYF
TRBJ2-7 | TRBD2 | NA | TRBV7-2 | TGTGCCAGCAGCTCTAGGACTAGCGGGGTTAGAGAGCAGTACTTC | CASSSRTSGVREQYF
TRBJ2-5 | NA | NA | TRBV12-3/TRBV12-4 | TGTGCCAGCAAAGGGGGAGGGTTCCAAGAGACCCAGTACTTC | CASKGGGFQETQYF
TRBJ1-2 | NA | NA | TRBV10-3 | TGTGCCATCAGTGAGTGGGGATACTATGGCTACACCTTC | CAISEWGYYGYTF
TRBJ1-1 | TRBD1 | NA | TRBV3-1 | TGTGCCAGCAGCCAAGGGGGAACCACAGGGGTAGCTTTCTTT | CASSQGGTTGVAFF
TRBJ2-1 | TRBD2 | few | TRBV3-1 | TGTGCCAGCAGCCATCATGGACTAGCGGGGGGGCGGAATGAGCAGTTCTTC | CASSHHGLAGGRNEQFF
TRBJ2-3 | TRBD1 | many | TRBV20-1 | TGCAGTGCTAGAGCTGTCCAGGGGGCCGTGACTACGCAGTATTTT | CSARAVQGAVTTQYF
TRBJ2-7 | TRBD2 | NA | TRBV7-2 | TGTGCCAGCAGCTTGCGGACTAGTGGGATCTACGAGCAGTACTTC | CASSLRTSGIYEQYF
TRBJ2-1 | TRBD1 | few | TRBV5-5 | TGTGCCAGCAGCTCAAGGGACAGCCAAGTAGTCAATGAGCAGTTCTTC | CASSSRDSQVVNEQFF
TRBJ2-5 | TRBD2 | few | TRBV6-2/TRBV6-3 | TGTGCCAGCAGTCCCGGGGGGGTCCACCAAGAGACCCAGTACTTC | CASSPGGVHQETQYF
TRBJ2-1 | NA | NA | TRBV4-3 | TGCGCCAGCAGCCAAGGGTCTGCCAGGGGCAATGAGCAGTTCTTC | CASSQGSARGNEQFF
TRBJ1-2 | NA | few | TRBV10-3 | TGTGCCATCAGTGAGTCGGGGAGGAGCTATGGCTACACCTTC | CAISESGRSYGYTF
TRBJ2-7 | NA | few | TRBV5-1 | TGCGCCAGCCTGGCTCCGGACAAATCTAACGAGCAGTACTTC | CASLAPDKSNEQYF
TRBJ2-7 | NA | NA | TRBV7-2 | TGTGCCAGCAGCTTACAAGTTTTCGGGGCTGCCGAGCAGTACTTC | CASSLQVFGAAEQYF
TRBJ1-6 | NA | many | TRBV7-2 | TGTGCCAGCAGCTTGAGCGGGGGGGGTTCACCCCTCCACTTT | CASSLSGGGSPLHF
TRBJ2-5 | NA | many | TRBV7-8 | TGTGCCAGCAGCCCCAGGGACTGGGGGATCCAAGAGACCCAGTACTTC | CASSPRDWGIQETQYF
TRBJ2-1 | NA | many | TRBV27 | TGTGCCAGCAGTTTATTGGGGCAGGGTGAGTTCTTC | CASSLLGQGEFF
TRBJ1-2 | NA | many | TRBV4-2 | TGTGCCAGCAGACCTTCCGGGGCCGCCTGGCGAGGCTACACCTTC | CASRPSGAAWRGYTF
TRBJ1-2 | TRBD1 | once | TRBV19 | TGTGCCAGTAGGTCGACAGGGATTCCCTATGGCTACACCTTC | CASRSTGIPYGYTF
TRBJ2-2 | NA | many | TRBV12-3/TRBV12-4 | TGTGCCAGCACCCTAGGATGGGGGAGCACCGGGGAGCTGTTTTTT | CASTLGWGSTGELFF
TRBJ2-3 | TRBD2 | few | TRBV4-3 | TGCGCCAGCAGCCGCGAGACTAGCGGGGGGGCTTCGACAGATACGCAGTATTTT | CASSRETSGGASTDTQYF
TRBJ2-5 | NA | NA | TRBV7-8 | TGTGCCAGCAGCTTAGGGGGGGACAAGACCCAGTACTTC | CASSLGGDKTQYF
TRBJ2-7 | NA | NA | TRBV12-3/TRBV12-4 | TGTGCCAGCAGTCCGGGACGGATCTCCTACGAGCAGTACTTC | CASSPGRISYEQYF
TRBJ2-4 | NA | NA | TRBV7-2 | TGTGCCAGCAGTCGCACCTACAGGGTTCAAAACATTCAGTACTTC | CASSRTYRVQNIQYF
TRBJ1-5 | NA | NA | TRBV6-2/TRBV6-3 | TGTGCCAGCAGGGGTACGGATCAGCCCCAGCATTTT | CASRGTDQPQHF
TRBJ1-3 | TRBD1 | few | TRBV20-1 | TGCAGTGCTAGGACAGGGCTTGGAAACACCATATATTTT | CSARTGLGNTIYF
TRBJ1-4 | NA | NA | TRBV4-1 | TGCGCCAGCAGCCAAGTTTATAGTGGCAGGGGTAATGAAAAACTGTTTTTT | CASSQVYSGRGNEKLFF
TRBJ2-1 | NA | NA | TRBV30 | TGTGCCTGGAGTGTACAGGGTATCAATGAGCAGTTCTTC | CAWSVQGINEQFF